These T cell receptor beta chains were read from a single sample in a study of T cell repertoires in cytomegalovirus infection. Antigens of these TCRs are unknown. TCRdb re-analysed the reads in MiXCR, keeping a single row per CDR3 protein. The sample lists approximately 81,000 distinct CDR3 sequences; 20% to 30% were seen once. The material sequenced was CD8+ T cells from cultured PBMCs, taken from culture after CMV antigen stimulation. Receptors originate from a human donor in good health (CMV status not recorded). Some clones in this sample may be carry-over from other donors' samples. Each CDR3 is given with its conserved first and last residue. A D gene is named only where the DNA matches it firmly. For some rows the clone size is stated as once, few or many, or as a class when expanded; others skip it.

>TRBD2|TRBV3-1|TRBJ2-7|few
TGTGCCAGCAGCGAGGGACTAGCGGGAGGAAGCTCCTACGAGCAGTACTTC
CASSEGLAGGSSYEQYF
>NA|TRBV11-2|TRBJ2-7|few
TGTGCCAGCAGCCCCTCATCAGAGCAGTACTTC
CASSPSSEQYF
>TRBD2|TRBV9|TRBJ2-5|many
TGTGCCAGCAGCGTAGGCAGGCGGTTAGCGGGGGAGGGCGAGACCCAGTACTTC
CASSVGRRLAGEGETQYF
>NA|TRBV27|TRBJ1-1|many
TGTGCCAGCACCCCGGGGGTTGCGGGTGAAGCTTTCTTT
CASTPGVAGEAFF
>TRBD1|TRBV18|TRBJ1-1|NA
TGTGCCAGCTCACTGGGACAGGGGATCCAGCGAAACACTGAAGCTTTCTTT
CASSLGQGIQRNTEAFF
>NA|TRBV6-5|TRBJ1-5|few
TGTGCCAGCAGTAGCCGACAGTTTTATCAGCCCCAGCATTTT
CASSSRQFYQPQHF
>NA|TRBV19|TRBJ1-1|NA
TGTGCCAGTAGTGCGCCGAGGGCCGGGGACACTGAAGCTTTCTTT
CASSAPRAGDTEAFF
>NA|TRBV6-1|TRBJ1-1|NA
TGTGCCAGCAGTTCCGAGGACAGTAAAACTGAAGCTTTCTTT
CASSSEDSKTEAFF
>NA|TRBV4-2|TRBJ1-4|many
TGTGCCAGCAGTCGCAACCGACTCGTGACGGAAAAACTGTTTTTT
CASSRNRLVTEKLFF
>TRBD2|TRBV27|TRBJ2-7|few
TGTGCCAGCAGTTCCCGACTAGCGGGGGTTATCGAGCAGTACTTC
CASSSRLAGVIEQYF
>NA|TRBV12-3/TRBV12-4|TRBJ2-1|NA
TGTGCCAGCGTCCCCTTGGGCCCCTACAATGAGCAGTTCTTC
CASVPLGPYNEQFF
>TRBD1|TRBV7-3|TRBJ2-3|few
TGTGCCAGCAGCTCAGGGGGCGCTTGGGCAGATACGCAGTATTTT
CASSSGGAWADTQYF
>NA|TRBV7-2|TRBJ2-7|NA
TGTGCCAGCAGCTTAACAGGCGAGCAGTACTTC
CASSLTGEQYF
>NA|TRBV3-1|TRBJ2-1|NA
TGTGCCAGCAGCCACGGAACAGGGCATGGGTACAATGAGCAGTTCTTC
CASSHGTGHGYNEQFF
>TRBD2|TRBV6-2/TRBV6-3|TRBJ2-5|NA
TGTGCCAGCAATCTACGGACTAGCGAAAGAGAGACCCAGTACTTC
CASNLRTSERETQYF
>NA|TRBV20-1|TRBJ2-3|NA
TGCAGTGCTACTTACACCGCGCCCACAGATACGCAGTATTTT
CSATYTAPTDTQYF
>TRBD1|TRBV7-6|TRBJ1-1|few
TGTGCCAGCAGCTTAGGACACAGGGGAGGCACTGAAGCTTTCTTT
CASSLGHRGGTEAFF
>NA|TRBV12-5|TRBJ1-4|few
TGTGCTAGTGGTTTGGGGAATGAAAAACTGTTTTTT
CASGLGNEKLFF
>NA|TRBV15|TRBJ1-5|NA
TGTGCCACCAGCCAGGTCAGCAATCAGCCCCAGCATTTT
CATSQVSNQPQHF
>TRBD1|TRBV5-4|TRBJ1-4|NA
TGTGCCAGCAGCTTGGACAGGGGGTCTGAAAAACTGTTTTTT
CASSLDRGSEKLFF
>NA|TRBV19|TRBJ1-2|few
TGTGCCAGTAGCTGGGGTACGGGACTAACTAACTATGGCTACACCTTC
CASSWGTGLTNYGYTF
>TRBD1|TRBV4-3|TRBJ1-2|many
TGCGCCAGCAGCCAGGGACAGGGAGAATATGGCTACACCTTC
CASSQGQGEYGYTF
>TRBD1|TRBV20-1|TRBJ2-7|NA
TGCAGTGCTACTCGACAGGGAGAGGCCTACGAGCAGTACTTC
CSATRQGEAYEQYF
>NA|TRBV9|TRBJ2-7|NA
TGTGCCAGCAGCGCCGGGGGTCCCTACGAGCAGTACTTC
CASSAGGPYEQYF
>TRBD1|TRBV25-1|TRBJ2-2|many
TGTGCCAGCAGTGAGGACAGGGGGCTCGACGGGGAGCTGTTTTTT
CASSEDRGLDGELFF
>TRBD1|TRBV7-9|TRBJ2-1|few
TGTGCCAGCAGCACTAACGACAGGGCGAACTACAATGAGCAGTTCTTC
CASSTNDRANYNEQFF
>NA|TRBV4-1|TRBJ2-1|many
TGCGCCAGCAGCCAAGATGAGGGGAGGCCGCAGTTCTTC
CASSQDEGRPQFF
>TRBD1|TRBV20-1|TRBJ1-1|few
TGCAGTGCAACGGGACAGGGGGACACTGAAGCTTTCTTT
CSATGQGDTEAFF
>NA|TRBV2|TRBJ2-6|NA
TGTGCCAGCAGTGAGGTGGGAGGAGGGGCCAACGTCCTGACTTTC
CASSEVGGGANVLTF
>NA|TRBV6-1|TRBJ2-2|NA
TGTGCCAGCAGACTGCTTCCCTTGGGCGGGACTAACACCGGGGAGCTGTTTTTT
CASRLLPLGGTNTGELFF
>TRBD2|TRBV6-5|TRBJ2-7|NA
TGTGCCAGCAGTAACAAGGGACTAGCGGAGACCGTTAGCTCCTACGAGCAGTACTTC
CASSNKGLAETVSSYEQYF
>NA|TRBV27|TRBJ1-5|few
TGTGCCACCGGGCCTAGGGGAAATCAGCCCCAGCATTTT
CATGPRGNQPQHF
>TRBD2|TRBV7-9|TRBJ2-1|NA
TGTGCCAGCAGCTCTTTAGCGGGAGGGCCGTTGGATGAGCAGTTCTTC
CASSSLAGGPLDEQFF
>NA|TRBV7-2|TRBJ1-1|many
TGTGCCAGCAGGCCAAAGAGGGACACTGAAGCTTTCTTT
CASRPKRDTEAFF
>TRBD2|TRBV20-1|TRBJ2-1|NA
TGCAGTGCTAGAGATCTTGGGAGCGGGAGCTACAATGAGCAGTTCTTC
CSARDLGSGSYNEQFF
>TRBD1|TRBV7-9|TRBJ1-2|NA
TGTGCCAGCAGCTCCGACAGGGGGGTTCCTAGCTACACCTTC
CASSSDRGVPSYTF
>NA|TRBV6-2/TRBV6-3|TRBJ2-7|few
TGTGCCAGCAGCCCTACGGGGCACGAGCAGTACTTC
CASSPTGHEQYF
>TRBD1|TRBV19|TRBJ1-2|few
TGTGCCAGTAGTATCAACCCGGGGCAGGGGGGGAACTATGGCTACACCTTC
CASSINPGQGGNYGYTF
>TRBD1|TRBV7-9|TRBJ1-5|NA
TGTGCCAGCAGCTCGGGACAGGCTCATCAGCCCCAGCATTTT
CASSSGQAHQPQHF
>NA|TRBV28|TRBJ2-7|many
TGTGCCAGCAGTTTAGTCTCTGTTGGGACGCTGAACTCCTACGAGCAGTACTTC
CASSLVSVGTLNSYEQYF
>NA|TRBV6-2/TRBV6-3|TRBJ1-1|NA
TGTGCCAGCAGTTACTCGTCCAGGAACACTGAAGCTTTCTTT
CASSYSSRNTEAFF
>TRBD1|TRBV2|TRBJ1-6|few
TGTGCCAGCAGCGCTGACAGGGGGAATTCACCCCTCCACTTT
CASSADRGNSPLHF
>NA|TRBV2|TRBJ2-5|NA
TGTGCCAGCAGTGAATTTGGGGCCCAAGAGACCCAGTACTTC
CASSEFGAQETQYF
>TRBD2|TRBV7-6|TRBJ2-7|many
TGTGCCAGCAGCTTAGCGAGGTCTAGCGGGAGGGCCTACGAGCAGTACTTC
CASSLARSSGRAYEQYF
>NA|TRBV28|TRBJ1-1|NA
TGTGCCAGCAGTTTAGTACCTACGGGCACTGAAGCTTTCTTT
CASSLVPTGTEAFF
>NA|TRBV18|TRBJ1-2|NA
TGTGCCAGCTCACCAACAGGGTCTGGCTACACCTTC
CASSPTGSGYTF
>NA|TRBV28|TRBJ1-6|many
TGTGCCAGCAGGAGACAGGTTTTTACACCCCTCCACTTT
CASRRQVFTPLHF
>NA|TRBV15|TRBJ2-7|few
TGTGCCACCAGCAGAGATAAGACGGCAGCCTACGAGCAGTACTTC
CATSRDKTAAYEQYF
>NA|TRBV2|TRBJ2-1|many
TGTGCCAGCACAGCGGGCAACCCCAACTACAATGAGCAGTTCTTC
CASTAGNPNYNEQFF
>NA|TRBV7-2|TRBJ2-1|many
TGTGCCAGCAGAGCCGTGGGCCGAATAGAGGATGAGCAGTTCTTC
CASRAVGRIEDEQFF